One and the same sample provided the 21 T cell receptor beta chains below, sequenced in a study of shared clonotypes between healthy human individuals. Using immunoSEQ multiplex PCR, the repertoire was profiled, and TCRdb retains in-frame clones only, with some absent. The sample has under 2,500,000 clones; approximately 96% are singletons. The sample comprised naive CD4+ T cells sorted from blood. As to subset: CD45RA+ positively selected. These receptors originate from a young man in good health.

The CDR3 here is CSVEGRNEQYF. CDR3 DNA sequence: TGCAGCGTTGAGGGTCGGAACGAGCAGTACTTC. V and J are TRBV29-1 and TRBJ2-5; the D is unclear. The DNA end is more similar to TRBJ2-7, so the J call may be wrong. Germline loops: CDR1 SQVTM, CDR2 ANQGSEA. The CDR3 is 11 amino acids.

The chain uses TRBV28 and TRBJ1-5; TRBD1 aligns across 10 bases. The V gene's germline CDR1 is MDHEN and CDR2 SYDVKM. Trimming cost V 4 bases and J 6 bases; bases outside gene matches: 9. This CDR3 is built from 16 residues. CDR3 amino acids: CASSSYGTGVVQPQHF. CDR3 DNA: TGTGCCAGCAGTTCATATGGGACAGGGGTGGTTCAGCCCCAGCATTTT. Combining the CDR3 with reference TRBV28 and TRBJ1-5 gives the whole variable domain DVKVTQSSRYLVKRTGEKVFLECVQDMDHENMFWYRQDPGLGLRLIYFSYDVKMKEKGDIPEGYSVSREKKERFSLILESASTNQTSMYLCASSSYGTGVVQPQHFGDGTRLSIL.

V and J are TRBV6-6 and TRBJ1-5, with D possibly being TRBD1 (5 bases). Trimming took off 4 bases at V and 3 bases at J, with 10 bases between the two ends. Germline V gene data show CDR1 as MNHNY and CDR2 as SVGAGI (reference sequence). The CDR3 has 14 amino acids. The CDR3 loop is CASSLDTNNQPQHF. The CDR3 DNA sequence: TGTGCCAGCAGTTTGGACACAAACAATCAGCCCCAGCATTTT.

The rearrangement uses TRBV5-4 and TRBJ2-3; the match to TRBD2 covers 10 bases. This CDR3 has 18 residues. Looked up from germline, CDR1 is SGHNT and CDR2 is YYREEE (reference sequence). Trimming took 4 bases from V and 6 from J; bases not matched to a gene: 17. DNA of the CDR3: TGTGCCAGCAGCACCCCGACAGGGAGAGCGGGGGGGCTGGATACGCAGTATTTT. Its translation: CASSTPTGRAGGLDTQYF.

The chain carries TRBV9 and TRBJ2-6; 8 nucleotides agree with TRBD2. CDR1 and CDR2 (germline): SGDLS, YYNGEE. CDR3 size: 15 residues. J gave up 3 bases and V 3 bases, and 2 bases lay outside the gene matches. The CDR3 DNA follows: TGTGCCAGCAGCGGAGCGGGAGATGGGGCCAACGTCCTGACTTTC. Protein: CASSGAGDGANVLTF.

The chain carries TRBV11-3 and TRBJ2-1; the D is unclear. V shed 3 bases and J shed 5 bases, with 11 bases lying between them. The CDR3 consists of 14 residues. Germline V CDR1 and CDR2: SGHNT, YENEEA. The CDR3 loop reads CASSFAGPNNEQFF. In DNA, the CDR3 is TGTGCCAGCAGCTTCGCCGGGCCCAACAATGAGCAGTTCTTC.

The chain has TRBV18 and TRBJ2-7, with TRBD2 matching 7 bases. Losses at the gene ends were 1 base for V and 2 bases for J; bases not matched to a gene: 5. CDR3 length: 15 amino acids. Germline V gene sequence: CDR1 KGHSH, CDR2 LQKENI. CDR3 region: CASSPQGRVAYEQYF. CDR3 sequence (DNA): TGTGCCAGCTCACCACAGGGGAGGGTCGCCTACGAGCAGTACTTC.

The CDR3 region has the DNA TGTGCCTGGAGCTTACGTTCGAATGAAAAACTGTTTTTT. Protein sequence: CAWSLRSNEKLFF. The chain employs TRBV30 and TRBJ1-4, with D hard to call. The CDR3 has 13 amino acids. Deletions cut 3 bases from V and 5 bases from J, with 10 bases between. Germline V gives CDR1 GTSNPN, CDR2 SVGIG (reference sequence).

This clone has a single count. The chain links TRBV6-1 to TRBJ1-5; D perhaps matches TRBD1 (5 bases). CDR3 length: 14 residues. The V end was cut by 6 bases, the J end by 1 base, with 10 bases between. Germline values: CDR1 MNHNS, CDR2 SASEGT. Written as DNA, the CDR3 is TGTGCCAGCAGGGGTAGGACAAGCAATCAGCCCCAGCATTTT. This translates into CASRGRTSNQPQHF.

The rearrangement joins TRBV6-1 to TRBJ2-3; tentative D call: TRBD1 (5 bases). V was pared by 5 bases and J by 1 base, with 10 bases between. CDR1 is MNHNS and CDR2 is SASEGT in the germline V gene. This CDR3 has 14 amino acids. The CDR3 bases are TGTGCCAGCAGTAGTGGGGCCGGCACAGATACGCAGTATTTT. Translation gives CASSSGAGTDTQYF.

The sample holds one count of this clone. This sequence joins TRBV5-1 and TRBJ1-1; D uncertain. V was trimmed by 0 bases and J by 4 bases, leaving 7 bases between them. CDR3 length equals 13 residues. CDR1 is SGHRS and CDR2 is YFSETQ in the germline V gene. The DNA of the CDR3 is TGCGCCAGCAGCTTGGAGAGTATCACTGAAGCTTTCTTT. Amino acid sequence: CASSLESITEAFF.

V gene TRBV30 combines with J gene TRBJ1-5; D not resolved. CDR1 and CDR2 (germline): GTSNPN, SVGIG (reference sequence). This CDR3 contains 15 residues. V was trimmed by 1 base and J by 0 bases, leaving 10 bases between them. CDR3 protein: CAWSEWTYSNQPQHF. CDR3 DNA: TGTGCCTGGAGTGAGTGGACGTATAGCAATCAGCCCCAGCATTTT. Drawing the rest from reference TRBV30 and TRBJ1-5, the complete variable domain is SQTIHQWPATLVQPVGSPLSLECTVEGTSNPNLYWYRQAAGRGLQLLFYSVGIGQISSEVPQNLSASRPQDRQFILSSKKLLLSDSGFYLCAWSEWTYSNQPQHFGDGTRLSIL.

The J gene is TRBJ1-3, the V gene TRBV11-2; D remains ambiguous. V lost 3 bases, J lost 0 bases, and 3 bases lay in between. Germline-derived CDR1 and CDR2 are SGHAT and FQNNGV. The CDR3 extends over 13 amino acids. The CDR3 nucleotides read TGTGCCAGCAGCTTCCCCTCTGGAAACACCATATATTTT. Translating gives CASSFPSGNTIYF.

The chain uses TRBV28 and TRBJ1-1; 8 nucleotides match TRBD1. Trimming removed 7 bases from V and 4 bases from J; junction bases left unmatched: 5. The germline V gene has CDR1 MDHEN and CDR2 SYDVKM. The length of the CDR3 is 13 residues. CDR3 in amino acids: CASTSGGVTEAFF. CDR3 bases: TGTGCCAGCACCTCAGGGGGCGTCACTGAAGCTTTCTTT. Combining the CDR3 with reference TRBV28 and TRBJ1-1 gives the whole variable domain DVKVTQSSRYLVKRTGEKVFLECVQDMDHENMFWYRQDPGLGLRLIYFSYDVKMKEKGDIPEGYSVSREKKERFSLILESASTNQTSMYLCASTSGGVTEAFFGQGTRLTVV.

This chain links TRBV5-1 with TRBJ2-7; the match to TRBD1 covers 7 bases. With 4 bases clipped from V and 3 bases from J, the junction kept 10 bases outside the gene matches. Germline V gives CDR1 SGHRS, CDR2 YFSETQ. CDR3 length: 15 amino acids. CDR3 sequence (DNA): TGCGCCAGCAGCGGGGCCGGGACAGTACGCTACGAGCAGTACTTC. Translating gives CASSGAGTVRYEQYF.

The chain uses TRBV18 and TRBJ2-6; TRBD1 matches 8 bases. CDR1 and CDR2 from the germline V gene are KGHSH and LQKENI. With V trimmed by 3 bases and J by 1 base, 8 bases remained unmatched. The CDR3 consists of 18 residues. CDR3 nucleotide sequence: TGTGCCAGCTCACCTGAAGGACAGGGACCTTCTGGGGCCAACGTCCTGACTTTC. Translated, it gives CASSPEGQGPSGANVLTF.

Details on this clone: One end of the junction does not line up with germline, which may come from a read error. The CDR3: CANSSQGATNEKLFF. The CDR3 region has the DNA TGTGCCAATAGTTCACAGGGGGCTACTAATGAAAAACTGTTTTTT. The chain has TRBV19 and TRBJ1-4; 9 positions agree with TRBD1. This CDR3 is 15 amino acids long. Germline V gene sequence: CDR1 LNHDA, CDR2 SQIVND (reference sequence).

The rearrangement joins TRBV7-3 to TRBJ2-3; D gene uncertain. Trimming removed 5 bases at V and 10 bases at J, with 13 bases between. Germline CDR1 and CDR2: SGHTA and FQGTGA. CDR3 length: 12 residues. CDR3 coding DNA: TGTGCCAGCAGCCCCTTGAATGGCGCGCAGTATTTT. This encodes CASSPLNGAQYF.

The rearrangement joins TRBV27 to TRBJ1-1; 7 positions agree with TRBD1. Germline CDR1 MNHEY, CDR2 SMNVEV (reference sequence). The V gene end was trimmed by 5 bases and the J gene end by 4 bases; junction bases not matched to a gene: 13. The CDR3 runs to 16 residues. DNA of the CDR3: TGTGCCAGCAGTGTCACCGGGACAGTGGCCTTCACTGAAGCTTTCTTT. It yields the protein CASSVTGTVAFTEAFF.

The chain couples TRBV28 to TRBJ1-6, with D perhaps matching TRBD1 (5 bases). This CDR3 region has 16 residues. V lost 5 bases and J lost 3, with 14 bases in between. Germline CDR1 MDHEN, CDR2 SYDVKM. The CDR3 spells CASSQTRQYYNSPLHF. CDR3 in DNA: TGTGCCAGCAGTCAAACGAGACAGTACTATAATTCACCCCTCCACTTT.

The chain has TRBV6-1 and TRBJ2-7; D is unresolved. This CDR3 contains 13 residues. Trimming removed 6 bases from V and 7 bases from J, with 16 bases in between. The germline CDR1 and CDR2 sequences are MNHNS and SASEGT. In nucleotides, the CDR3 is TGTGCCAGCAGCCCGACCGAGAGATGGGAGCAGTACTTC. The encoded protein is CASSPTERWEQYF.